This T cell receptor (beta chain) was observed in a study of blood T cell repertoires in COVID-19 (dated by TCRdb to about 2020). For context, the study as a whole: The collaborator samples originated in the United States, Italy and Spain and spanned the acute and convalescent phases of COVID-19. The prospective study material was composed of cDNA or gDNA derived from T cells, B-cell-depleted T cells, or PBMCs. The dataset comprised deeply sampled blood TCRbeta repertoires from subjects exposed to, actively infected with, or recovered from COVID-19. The repertoires were released in a freely available public database meant as a resource for research on the immune response to SARS-CoV-2. The samples were drawn from the first 160 participants of the ongoing ImmuneRACE study and from under 1,500 subjects provided by 6 global collaborators. Sample metadata almost always included a de-identified subject ID, COVID-19 status, age in years and sex. Where HLA class I and class II types were available, the types were taken from metadata supplied by the sample provider, not from assay-based typing. Summary of the overall study and its limitations: How much clinical and demographic metadata was included differed by source and by participant, and the metadata was provided uncurated.

The germline V end is reduced by 0 bases and the J end by 0 bases; junction bases left unmatched: 10. Taken from cysteine to phenylalanine, the CDR3 has 19 residues. Solely the CDR3 DNA is kept, with 57 bases framed from the first base. From the germline V gene, CDR1 is ENHRY and CDR2 is SYGVKD. TCRbeta CDR3 regions were amplified from genomic DNA using the immunoSEQ Assay, a bias-controlled multiplex PCR. As for the original processing: The number of nucleated cells in each sample was estimated from the amplification of reference gene primers within the assay. Sequence reads were collapsed and filtered to measure the absolute abundance of every unique TCRbeta CDR3 rearrangement. For each sample, productive Simpson clonality was calculated as the square root of Simpson's diversity index over productive rearrangements. The source is immuneACCESS, and TCRdb retained only in-frame sequences with V and J called. Part of the clones is not carried over; for the studies checked, unresolved V genes explain less than half of this, and the remainder is unexplained. V, J and clone size were drawn from that table, and D and trimming were deduced from the DNA. The sample table contains hundreds of thousands of clones; only one count was recorded for approximately 90% of them. The top ten clonotypes cover more than 1.5% of the sample.

A note on this clone: The target of this receptor is not known. Base-call qualities are not available, and no considerably larger clone is one nucleotide away.

Participants in the prospective study were aged 18 to 89 years, lived in approximately 26 United States geographic areas, and enrolled through a virtual design. Cohort assignment in the prospective study relied on participant-reported clinical history from a screening survey and a study questionnaire. Recovered participants in ImmuneRACE Cohort 3 were defined by two consecutive negative NP/OP PCR tests, clearance by a healthcare professional, or resolution of symptoms. Each participant in the prospective study had whole blood, serum and a nasopharyngeal or oropharyngeal swab collected by mobile phlebotomists. Over an approximately 2-month period, participants in the prospective study had the option of providing additional blood draws and questionnaires. Prospective study blood samples were shipped either frozen or at room temperature before DNA extraction.

Sequencing was carried out using PBMCs or T cells enriched from blood (not recorded which). The clonotype was recovered from a man between 40 and 49 years old who had recovered from COVID-19. The chain is assembled from TRBV10-3 and TRBJ1-3; 8 bases in the junction line up with TRBD1. The DNA sequence reads TGTGCCATCAGTGAGTCGCCAGGGGGCTCACCAATCTCTGGAAACACCATATATTTT. Its translation reads: CAISESPGGSPISGNTIYF.